This T cell receptor (beta chain) was profiled in a study of neurological immune-mediated disorders. In this sample, this clonotype turned up many times. TCRdb analysed the 5' RACE reads with MiXCR anew, one entry per CDR3 protein. The repertoire consists of about 88,000 distinct CDR3 sequences, with 3% to 4% occurring once and the leading ten covering around 5.5%. The origin of this receptor is a woman under 30 with multiple sclerosis. Sample: PBMCs.

CDR3 in DNA: TGCGCCAGCAGCTCGTCGGCATCCGGCACAGATACGCAGTATTTT. Translated, it gives CASSSSASGTDTQYF. The chain is built from TRBV5-1 and TRBJ2-3; D unresolved. The CDR3 totals 15 residues. Germline V gene data show CDR1 as SGHRS and CDR2 as YFSETQ. Trimming pared 3 bases from V and 1 base from J, leaving 12 bases between.